This T cell receptor beta chain appears in the sequencing data of a study of blood T cell repertoires in COVID-19. Across the study: Sources were T cells, B-cell-depleted T cells, or PBMCs; the material itself was cDNA or gDNA.

This CDR3 region has 15 residues. Trimming took 5 bases from V and 2 from J, leaving 13 bases between them. Germline V gene data show CDR1 as SGHVS and CDR2 as FQNEAQ. Original handling: Reference gene primer amplification in the assay estimated nucleated cell counts. Using immunoSEQ multiplex PCR, the repertoire was profiled, and TCRdb retains in-frame clones only, with some absent. V and J calls and clone size are as listed in that table; D and trimming were resolved from the DNA. The table lists some 220,000 clones, 84% of them singletons, with approximately 18% in the top ten. The material sequenced was peripheral blood. This TCR was sampled from a woman aged 80 or over with active or convalescent COVID-19. The chain is built from TRBV7-8 and TRBJ1-3; no definite D call. The CDR3 bases are TGTGCCAGCAGCGGCCCCCGGACTACTGGAAACACCATATATTTT. Its translation: CASSGPRTTGNTIYF.